The 14 T cell receptor beta chains reported below all come from one sample, sequenced in a study of blood T cell repertoires in COVID-19. Sequencing used immunoSEQ multiplex PCR; TCRdb keeps in-frame clones, though not all of them. The table records about 200,000 clones, around 82% of them present only once. The material sequenced was peripheral blood. Receptors were obtained from a woman in her 70s with acute or convalescent COVID-19.

The chain has TRBV13 and TRBJ1-1; maybe TRBD1 (6 bases). This CDR3 is built from 15 residues. V was clipped by 6 bases and J by 1 base, with 15 bases between them. Germline V gene sequence: CDR1 PRHDT, CDR2 FYEKMQ (reference sequence). CDR3 loop: CASRVRGGTNTEAFF. The CDR3 DNA reads TGTGCCAGCAGAGTGAGGGGGGGGACGAACACTGAAGCTTTCTTT.

The CDR3 DNA sequence: TGTGCCAGCAGCACCCGACTAGCGGGGGGGCCAAGCACAGATACGCAGTATTTT. Protein: CASSTRLAGGPSTDTQYF. This sequence joins TRBV11-2 and TRBJ2-3; 14 nucleotides agree with TRBD2. With 5 bases clipped from V and 0 bases from J, the junction kept 7 bases outside the gene matches. CDR3 size: 18 residues. CDR1 is SGHAT, CDR2 FQNNGV, per germline.

V and J are TRBV6-2 or TRBV6-3 and TRBJ2-3; TRBD2 might be the D (6 bases). The V end was cut by 4 bases, the J end by 4 bases, with 21 bases between. The germline V gene has CDR1 MNHEY and CDR2 SVGEGT. The CDR3 consists of 17 residues. DNA of the CDR3: TGTGCCAGCAGTTCTTACGAGCGGGCCCGGAACCCAGATACGCAGTATTTT. As protein: CASSSYERARNPDTQYF.

V gene TRBV5-1 combines with J gene TRBJ2-7, with 15 bases matching TRBD2. Germline trimming cut 4 bases from V and 3 bases from J; bases unmatched to any gene: 14. The CDR3 has 19 residues. From germline, CDR1 is SGHRS and CDR2 YFSETQ. The CDR3 nucleotides are TGCGCCAGCAGCCCGGGACTAGCGGGGGGACAACCAACATACTACGAGCAGTACTTC. Its translation: CASSPGLAGGQPTYYEQYF.

This clone came up once. The rearrangement joins TRBV9 to TRBJ2-3; D remains unclear. V lost 4 bases and J 0 bases, leaving 9 bases between the germline ends. This CDR3 spans 14 amino acids. CDR1 is SGDLS and CDR2 is YYNGEE in the germline V gene. CDR3 sequence reads: CASSPYFSTDTQYF. In DNA form, the CDR3 reads TGTGCCAGCAGCCCATACTTTAGCACAGATACGCAGTATTTT.

Here the CDR3 reads CASSKELAKESGELFF. In DNA form, the CDR3 reads TGTGCCAGCTCAAAGGAACTAGCGAAGGAGAGCGGGGAGCTGTTTTTT. The rearrangement joins TRBV18 to TRBJ2-2; TRBD2 matches at 7 bases. V shed 5 bases, J shed 7 bases, and the junction held 13 bases outside the gene matches. The CDR3 extends over 16 amino acids. The germline gives CDR1 KGHSH, CDR2 LQKENI.

V gene TRBV2 combines with J gene TRBJ2-1, with D tentatively TRBD1 (6 bases). Trimming took off 5 bases at V and 8 bases at J, with 13 bases between the two ends. Looked up from germline, CDR1 is SNHLY and CDR2 is FYNNEI. CDR3 length: 13 residues. The CDR3 bases are TGTGCCAGCAGTCCGATACAGGGCTATGAGCAGTTCTTC. Translating it yields CASSPIQGYEQFF.

V gene TRBV2 combines with J gene TRBJ1-3; 7 nucleotides align to TRBD1. The CDR3 runs 15 residues. The J segment lost 0 bases and the V segment lost 4 bases, leaving 3 bases of the junction unmatched. Germline V gene lookup returns CDR1 SNHLY and CDR2 FYNNEI. CDR3 in DNA: TGTGCCAGCAGTGCACAGGGGTCCTCTGGAAACACCATATATTTT. Translated: CASSAQGSSGNTIYF.

The chain recombines TRBV7-2 with TRBJ1-2; perhaps TRBD1 as D (6 bases). There are 14 residues in the CDR3. Germline CDR1 reads SGHTA; CDR2 reads FQGNSA. Trimming cost V 3 bases and J 6 bases, with 14 bases left between them. CDR3 amino acids: CASSFRQAGDGYTF. CDR3 coding DNA: TGTGCCAGCAGCTTCCGACAGGCTGGGGATGGCTACACCTTC.

This chain connects TRBV4-1 to TRBJ2-7, with D maybe TRBD2 (5 bases). The germline V gene has CDR1 MGHRA and CDR2 YSYEKL. The CDR3 sequence is 17 residues long. The germline V and J ends were trimmed by 1 base and 3 bases, with 19 bases remaining between them. The CDR3 DNA reads TGCGCCAGCAGCCAAGCGATCGCGCGAGGGTCTAACTACGAGCAGTACTTC. Protein: CASSQAIARGSNYEQYF.

This clone was recorded a few times. J is TRBJ1-1 and V is TRBV3-1 (or the pseudogene TRBV3-2); 9 nucleotides align to TRBD1. V dropped 0 bases and J dropped 5; count of bases not matched to a gene: 1. Germline CDR1 and CDR2: LGHDT and YNNKEL (reference sequence). The CDR3 consists of 14 residues. DNA of the CDR3: TGTGCCAGCAGCCAAGATGGGACAGGGACTGAAGCTTTCTTT. Protein sequence: CASSQDGTGTEAFF.

CDR3 coding DNA: TGTGCCAGCAAAAAAGAGACAGGGGACACTGAAGCTTTCTTT. This encodes CASKKETGDTEAFF. The V and J genes are TRBV6-4 and TRBJ1-1; TRBD1 matches at 8 bases. V shed 7 bases, J shed 3 bases, and the junction held 7 bases outside the gene matches. Germline V CDR1 and CDR2: MRHNA, SNTAGT. This CDR3 spans 14 amino acids.

This rearrangement joins TRBV3-1 (or the pseudogene TRBV3-2) to TRBJ2-2; a weak D match, TRBD2 (5 bases). CDR1 is LGHDT, CDR2 YNNKEL, per germline (reference sequence). V shed 0 bases and J shed 4 bases, with 9 bases lying between them. The CDR3 sequence is 15 residues long. CDR3 sequence: CASSQDRRTTGELFF. CDR3 sequence (DNA): TGTGCCAGCAGCCAAGATAGGAGGACCACCGGGGAGCTGTTTTTT.

The V call is TRBV30, the J call TRBJ1-4; TRBD1 matches at 9 bases. The CDR3 covers 12 residues. Germline V gene lookup returns CDR1 GTSNPN and CDR2 SVGIG (reference sequence). J was trimmed by 5 bases and V by 5 bases; bases with no gene match: 0. CDR3 amino acids: CAWGQGNEKLFF. The CDR3 DNA follows: TGTGCCTGGGGACAGGGGAATGAAAAACTGTTTTTT.